This TCR beta chain is from a study of CD8 T cells in Susac syndrome. Germline V gene data show CDR1 as SNHLY and CDR2 as FYNNEI. This CDR3 spans 17 amino acids. V trimming: 6 bases; J trimming: 6 bases; junction bases outside the gene matches: 17. The multiple sclerosis controls were treatment-naive patients, and their relapsing-remitting disease was stable or active. Negative isolation yielded CD4+ and CD8+ T cells, and FACS enriched TEMRA cells. This clonotype was observed a few times. The authors reverse transcribed roughly 0.5 to 1 ug RNA with random hexamers. TCR beta CDR3 was amplified by immunoSEQ multiplex PCR. This amplification extended across 54 Vbeta and 13 Jbeta segments. TCRdb used MiXCR to reprocess the immunoSEQ multiplex PCR reads, holding one entry per CDR3 protein. The sample consists of about 300,000 distinct CDR3 sequences, about 91% of them appearing once.

The sample taken for sequencing was CD8+ T cells from PBMCs. The V and J genes are TRBV2 and TRBJ2-5; 9 bases map to TRBD1. The TCR comes from a human donor with multiple sclerosis. The CDR3 loop is CASSQSGGGTGRQTQYF. The CDR3 DNA sequence: TGTGCCAGCAGCCAAAGTGGGGGTGGGACAGGGAGGCAGACCCAGTACTTC. Full variable domain (remainder filled in from reference TRBV2 and TRBJ2-5): EPEVTQTPSHQVTQMGQEVILRCVPISNHLYFYWYRQILGQKVEFLVSFYNNEISEKSEIFDDQFSVERPDGSNFTLKIRSTKLEDSAMYFCASSQSGGGTGRQTQYFGPGTRLLVL.